A selection of T cell receptor beta chains follows, all from one sample in a study of siplizumab effects on memory and regulatory T cells. Data came from immunoSEQ multiplex PCR; TCRdb stores just in-frame clones and leaves some out. Among around 65,000 clones listed, roughly 85% were seen once. The sample was memory CD4+ T cells sorted from blood. These receptors all stem from a human donor in good health. The CDR3 runs from the conserved cysteine through the conserved F or W. The D gene is left open where the match is weak. Not all rows give a size; the values are once, few, many and, for expanded clones, a class.

clone size: few
V gene: TRBV11-2
J gene: TRBJ1-2
D gene: TRBD1
CDR3 protein: CASSPWDRGFRYTF
CDR3 DNA: TGTGCCAGCAGCCCCTGGGACAGGGGTTTTCGATACACCTTC

clone size: once
V gene: TRBV5-6
J gene: TRBJ2-7
D gene: -
CDR3 protein: CASTEAGTPPYEQYF
CDR3 DNA: TGTGCCAGCACTGAGGCCGGGACACCGCCCTACGAGCAGTACTTC

clone size: once
V gene: TRBV27
J gene: TRBJ2-7
D gene: -
CDR3 protein: CASSPQPATTYEQYF
CDR3 DNA: TGTGCCAGCAGTCCCCAACCGGCCACAACCTACGAGCAGTACTTC

clone size: -
V gene: TRBV4-1
J gene: TRBJ1-4
D gene: -
CDR3 protein: CASSQDQGKLFF
CDR3 DNA: TGCGCCAGCAGCCAAGACCAAGGGAAACTGTTTTTT

clone size: few
V gene: TRBV7-2
J gene: TRBJ2-7
D gene: TRBD2
CDR3 protein: CASSFGLATYEQYF
CDR3 DNA: TGTGCCAGCAGCTTTGGACTAGCTACCTACGAGCAGTACTTC

clone size: -
V gene: TRBV29-1
J gene: TRBJ2-1
D gene: TRBD1
CDR3 protein: CSVVNRGSYNEQFF
CDR3 DNA: TGCAGCGTTGTAAACAGGGGCTCCTACAATGAGCAGTTCTTC

clone size: -
V gene: TRBV2
J gene: TRBJ1-3
D gene: -
CDR3 protein: CASSEGIGNTIYF
CDR3 DNA: TGTGCCAGCAGTGAGGGTATTGGAAACACCATATATTTT

clone size: -
V gene: TRBV7-2
J gene: TRBJ1-5
D gene: -
CDR3 protein: CASTFGFNQPQHF
CDR3 DNA: TGTGCCAGCACCTTCGGATTCAATCAGCCCCAGCATTTT

clone size: -
V gene: TRBV28
J gene: TRBJ1-4
D gene: TRBD1
CDR3 protein: CASSFPDRGEKLFF
CDR3 DNA: TGTGCCAGCAGTTTTCCGGACAGGGGAGAAAAACTGTTTTTT

clone size: -
V gene: TRBV7-2
J gene: TRBJ2-5
D gene: -
CDR3 protein: CASSPSFGEETQYF
CDR3 DNA: TGTGCCAGCAGCCCATCGTTCGGGGAGGAGACCCAGTACTTC

clone size: -
V gene: TRBV2
J gene: TRBJ1-1
D gene: -
CDR3 protein: CASSEIKAGVEAFF
CDR3 DNA: TGTGCCAGCAGTGAAATTAAGGCAGGGGTTGAAGCTTTCTTT

clone size: -
V gene: TRBV2
J gene: TRBJ2-5
D gene: -
CDR3 protein: CASTGFGGPETQYF
CDR3 DNA: TGTGCCAGCACAGGGTTCGGGGGACCAGAGACCCAGTACTTC

clone size: -
V gene: TRBV7-9
J gene: TRBJ2-3
D gene: -
CDR3 protein: CASSLTTPGTQYF
CDR3 DNA: TGTGCCAGCAGCTTAACGACCCCAGGTACGCAGTATTTT

clone size: -
V gene: TRBV7-3
J gene: TRBJ1-1
D gene: -
CDR3 protein: CASRLSGAANTEAFF
CDR3 DNA: TGTGCCAGCAGGCTATCAGGGGCTGCGAACACTGAAGCTTTCTTT

clone size: -
V gene: TRBV4-1
J gene: TRBJ2-1
D gene: -
CDR3 protein: CASSQLDLTDYNEQFF
CDR3 DNA: TGCGCCAGCAGCCAATTGGACCTCACGGACTACAATGAGCAGTTCTTC

clone size: -
V gene: TRBV6-5
J gene: TRBJ2-7
D gene: -
CDR3 protein: CASSFDLRNEQYF
CDR3 DNA: TGTGCCAGCAGTTTCGACCTGCGAAACGAGCAGTACTTC

clone size: -
V gene: TRBV27
J gene: TRBJ2-7
D gene: -
CDR3 protein: CASKPGTTFYEQYF
CDR3 DNA: TGTGCCAGCAAACCCGGGACAACCTTCTACGAGCAGTACTTC

clone size: -
V gene: TRBV5-5
J gene: TRBJ1-1
D gene: -
CDR3 protein: CASSTPGPLNTEAFF
CDR3 DNA: TGTGCCAGCAGCACGCCGGGACCCCTGAACACTGAAGCTTTCTTT

clone size: -
V gene: TRBV14
J gene: TRBJ2-3
D gene: -
CDR3 protein: CASSQRLTDTQYF
CDR3 DNA: TGTGCCAGCAGCCAACGACTCACAGATACGCAGTATTTT

clone size: -
V gene: TRBV10-3
J gene: TRBJ1-2
D gene: TRBD1
CDR3 protein: CAISEKGAGYGYTF
CDR3 DNA: TGTGCCATCAGTGAGAAGGGGGCTGGCTATGGCTACACCTTC

clone size: -
V gene: TRBV18
J gene: TRBJ1-3
D gene: -
CDR3 protein: CASSPLGNTIYF
CDR3 DNA: TGTGCCAGCTCACCCCTTGGAAACACCATATATTTT

clone size: once
V gene: TRBV7-2
J gene: TRBJ2-1
D gene: TRBD2
CDR3 protein: CASSLAQGLAGEQFF
CDR3 DNA: TGTGCCAGCAGCTTAGCCCAGGGACTAGCGGGGGAGCAGTTCTTC

clone size: once
V gene: TRBV10-3
J gene: TRBJ2-2
D gene: -
CDR3 protein: CAIQSPDGELFF
CDR3 DNA: TGTGCCATCCAGAGCCCAGATGGGGAGCTGTTTTTT

clone size: -
V gene: TRBV6-1
J gene: TRBJ1-2
D gene: -
CDR3 protein: CASSEEAGGYGYTF
CDR3 DNA: TGTGCCAGCAGTGAAGAGGCGGGGGGCTATGGCTACACCTTC

clone size: -
V gene: TRBV11-1
J gene: TRBJ2-3
D gene: TRBD2
CDR3 protein: CASSSGLAGTTDTQYF
CDR3 DNA: TGTGCCAGCAGCTCCGGACTAGCGGGGACCACAGATACGCAGTATTTT

clone size: -
V gene: TRBV4-3
J gene: TRBJ2-3
D gene: TRBD1
CDR3 protein: CASSQDTKTGGSADTQYF
CDR3 DNA: TGCGCCAGCAGCCAAGACACAAAGACAGGGGGCTCTGCAGATACGCAGTATTTT

clone size: -
V gene: TRBV5-1
J gene: TRBJ1-5
D gene: TRBD1
CDR3 protein: CASSLDRGSNQPQHF
CDR3 DNA: TGCGCCAGCAGCTTGGACAGGGGTAGCAATCAGCCCCAGCATTTT

clone size: -
V gene: TRBV10-3
J gene: TRBJ1-1
D gene: TRBD1
CDR3 protein: CAISAPGQGSEAFF
CDR3 DNA: TGTGCCATCAGTGCTCCGGGACAGGGCTCGGAAGCTTTCTTT

clone size: -
V gene: TRBV30
J gene: TRBJ1-5
D gene: -
CDR3 protein: CAWSEYLGGQPQHF
CDR3 DNA: TGTGCCTGGAGTGAGTATTTAGGGGGACAGCCCCAGCATTTT

clone size: -
V gene: TRBV9
J gene: TRBJ2-1
D gene: -
CDR3 protein: CASSVAIGTHNEQFF
CDR3 DNA: TGTGCCAGCAGCGTAGCTATCGGGACCCACAATGAGCAGTTCTTC

clone size: -
V gene: TRBV18
J gene: TRBJ2-7
D gene: -
CDR3 protein: CASSHTYEQYF
CDR3 DNA: TGTGCCAGCTCACACACCTACGAGCAGTACTTC

clone size: -
V gene: TRBV5-1
J gene: TRBJ2-3
D gene: TRBD2
CDR3 protein: CASSLERGGTDTQYF
CDR3 DNA: TGCGCCAGCAGCTTGGAGCGCGGGGGAACAGATACGCAGTATTTT

clone size: few
V gene: TRBV4-3
J gene: TRBJ2-3
D gene: -
CDR3 protein: CASSQGAGVVTDTQYF
CDR3 DNA: TGCGCCAGCAGCCAAGGGGCAGGGGTCGTCACAGATACGCAGTATTTT

clone size: -
V gene: TRBV6-5
J gene: TRBJ1-5
D gene: -
CDR3 protein: CASRGSNQPQHF
CDR3 DNA: TGTGCCAGCAGAGGGTCGAATCAGCCCCAGCATTTT

clone size: -
V gene: TRBV6-5
J gene: TRBJ2-2
D gene: -
CDR3 protein: CASTPGQTGELFF
CDR3 DNA: TGTGCCAGCACCCCCGGCCAGACCGGGGAGCTGTTTTTT

clone size: -
V gene: TRBV15
J gene: TRBJ1-1
D gene: -
CDR3 protein: CATSRGHAGTPRGVNTEAFF
CDR3 DNA: TGTGCCACCAGCAGAGGCCATGCAGGGACCCCCCGAGGGGTGAACACTGAAGCTTTCTTT

clone size: -
V gene: TRBV19
J gene: TRBJ2-7
D gene: -
CDR3 protein: CASTNAGQSSSYEQYF
CDR3 DNA: TGTGCCAGTACCAACGCGGGACAGAGTAGCTCCTACGAGCAGTACTTC

clone size: -
V gene: TRBV6-5
J gene: TRBJ1-2
D gene: TRBD1
CDR3 protein: CASSGQAGYGYTF
CDR3 DNA: TGTGCCAGCAGTGGACAGGCGGGCTATGGCTACACCTTC

clone size: -
V gene: TRBV11-3
J gene: TRBJ2-2
D gene: TRBD2
CDR3 protein: CASSRGLAGTGELFF
CDR3 DNA: TGTGCCAGCAGCCGGGGACTAGCGGGCACCGGGGAGCTGTTTTTT

clone size: -
V gene: TRBV14
J gene: TRBJ2-1
D gene: TRBD1
CDR3 protein: CASSQLGTGAYNEQFF
CDR3 DNA: TGTGCCAGCAGCCAACTCGGGACAGGGGCCTACAATGAGCAGTTCTTC

clone size: few
V gene: TRBV9
J gene: TRBJ1-1
D gene: -
CDR3 protein: CASSVGEINTEAFF
CDR3 DNA: TGTGCCAGCAGCGTAGGTGAGATTAACACTGAAGCTTTCTTT

clone size: -
V gene: TRBV6-5
J gene: TRBJ2-3
D gene: -
CDR3 protein: CASSYGEGGSDTQYF
CDR3 DNA: TGTGCCAGCAGTTACGGGGAAGGGGGTTCAGATACGCAGTATTTT

clone size: -
V gene: TRBV30
J gene: TRBJ1-5
D gene: -
CDR3 protein: CAWSHGTYNQPQHF
CDR3 DNA: TGTGCCTGGAGTCACGGGACGTACAATCAGCCCCAGCATTTT

clone size: -
V gene: TRBV19
J gene: TRBJ2-7
D gene: TRBD1
CDR3 protein: CASSVGQGINEQYF
CDR3 DNA: TGTGCCAGTAGCGTGGGACAGGGGATCAACGAGCAGTACTTC

clone size: -
V gene: TRBV7-3
J gene: TRBJ1-2
D gene: -
CDR3 protein: CASSLPATPPDYTF
CDR3 DNA: TGTGCCAGCAGCTTACCAGCTACTCCTCCAGACTACACCTTC

clone size: few
V gene: TRBV18
J gene: TRBJ2-1
D gene: -
CDR3 protein: CASSPPGLSYNEQFF
CDR3 DNA: TGTGCCAGCTCACCACCGGGATTATCCTACAATGAGCAGTTCTTC

clone size: -
V gene: TRBV21-1
J gene: TRBJ2-7
D gene: -
CDR3 protein: CASSKEGTSGGAYEQYF
CDR3 DNA: TGTGCCAGCAGCAAAGAAGGTACTAGCGGGGGGGCCTACGAGCAGTACTTC

clone size: -
V gene: TRBV7-9
J gene: TRBJ1-2
D gene: -
CDR3 protein: CASSFGQDHGYTF
CDR3 DNA: TGTGCCAGCAGCTTTGGGCAGGACCATGGCTACACCTTC

clone size: -
V gene: TRBV4-2
J gene: TRBJ1-1
D gene: -
CDR3 protein: CASSQEGPGIGTEAFF
CDR3 DNA: TGTGCCAGCAGCCAAGAGGGCCCAGGGATAGGCACTGAAGCTTTCTTT

clone size: -
V gene: TRBV7-2
J gene: TRBJ1-6
D gene: -
CDR3 protein: CASSSGRIGSPLHF
CDR3 DNA: TGTGCCAGCAGCTCGGGACGGATTGGATCACCCCTCCACTTT

clone size: -
V gene: TRBV14
J gene: TRBJ1-3
D gene: TRBD1
CDR3 protein: CASSQGQGAGNTIYF
CDR3 DNA: TGTGCCAGCAGCCAAGGCCAGGGGGCCGGAAACACCATATATTTT

clone size: -
V gene: TRBV11-3
J gene: TRBJ2-2
D gene: -
CDR3 protein: CASSLLATGGELFF
CDR3 DNA: TGTGCCAGCAGCTTACTAGCCACCGGCGGGGAGCTGTTTTTT

clone size: -
V gene: TRBV7-2
J gene: TRBJ1-3
D gene: TRBD1
CDR3 protein: CASSQGGGNTIYF
CDR3 DNA: TGTGCCAGCAGCCAGGGGGGGGGAAACACCATATATTTT